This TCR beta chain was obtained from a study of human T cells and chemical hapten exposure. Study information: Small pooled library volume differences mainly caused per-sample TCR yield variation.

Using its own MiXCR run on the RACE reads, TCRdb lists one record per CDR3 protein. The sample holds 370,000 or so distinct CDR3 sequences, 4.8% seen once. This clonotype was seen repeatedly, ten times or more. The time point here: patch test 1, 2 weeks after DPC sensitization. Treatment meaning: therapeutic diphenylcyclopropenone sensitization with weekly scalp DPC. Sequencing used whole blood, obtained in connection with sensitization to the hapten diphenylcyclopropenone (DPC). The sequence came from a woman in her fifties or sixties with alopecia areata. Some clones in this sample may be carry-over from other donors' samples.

The chain's CDR3 is CASSLNRDVGSYEQYF. For the CDR3, the DNA is TGTGCCAGCAGCCTAAACCGGGACGTTGGCTCCTACGAGCAGTACTTC. The chain joins TRBV5-4 to TRBJ2-7; D assignment may be TRBD1 or TRBD2 (5 bases each). CDR1 SGHNT and CDR2 YYREEE come from the germline V gene (reference sequence). Trimming left V 4 bases short and J 0 bases short, with 17 bases between. There are 16 residues in the CDR3.